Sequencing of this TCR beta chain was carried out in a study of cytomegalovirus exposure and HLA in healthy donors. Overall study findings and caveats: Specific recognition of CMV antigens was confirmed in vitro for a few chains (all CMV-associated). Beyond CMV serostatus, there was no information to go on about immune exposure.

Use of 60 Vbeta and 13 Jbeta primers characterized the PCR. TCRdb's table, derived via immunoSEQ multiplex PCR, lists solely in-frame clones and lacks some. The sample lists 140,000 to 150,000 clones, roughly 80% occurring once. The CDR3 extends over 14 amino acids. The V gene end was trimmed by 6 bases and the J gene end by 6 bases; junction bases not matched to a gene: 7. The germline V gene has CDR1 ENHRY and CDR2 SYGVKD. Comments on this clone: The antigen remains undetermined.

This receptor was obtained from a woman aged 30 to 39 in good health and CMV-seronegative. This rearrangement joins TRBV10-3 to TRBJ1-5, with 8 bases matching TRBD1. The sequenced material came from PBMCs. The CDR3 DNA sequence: TGTGCCATCAGGGACGGACAGGGCAGTCAGCCCCAGCATTTT. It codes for CAIRDGQGSQPQHF.